Presented here are 21 T cell receptor beta chains from one specimen sequenced in a study of T-cell memory formation after mild COVID-19 listed by TCRdb under 2021. Library preparation employed 5' RACE. Sequencing relied on an Illumina NovaSeq 6000. TCRdb reprocessing: public reads trimmed at Q25 with fastp, clones called with MiXCR, in-frame beta chains kept. Under each unique CDR3 protein, matching rows form one entry showing the most common genes and DNA. In all, the sample holds hundreds of thousands of distinct CDR3 sequences, and roughly 13% of those were seen once. Approximately 21% of the sample rests with the top ten. Input material: PBMCs or a T cell subset sorted from them (not recorded which). Receptors originate from a young man who had mild COVID-19 (a few samples of this study predate the infection). The sample titles of this study are shuffled in the database, so cell type and time point are left out; the donor was told from shared clones.

This clonotype was seen only a few times. J is TRBJ2-7 and V is TRBV6-4; D gene unclear. V shed 2 bases and J shed 4 bases, with 12 bases lying between them. The CDR3 is 14 residues long. Germline CDR1 and CDR2: MRHNA and SNTAGT. The CDR3 region has the DNA TGTGCCAGCAGTGACATTGGGGATCCGTACGAGCAGTACTTC. Amino acids: CASSDIGDPYEQYF.

This clonotype was picked up a small number of times. V gene TRBV29-1 combines with J gene TRBJ2-3, with 12 bases lining up with TRBD2. The CDR3 covers 15 residues. V was clipped by 2 bases and J by 6 bases; unmatched bases: 6. Germline V lookup: CDR1 SQVTM, CDR2 ANQGSEA. The CDR3 bases are TGCAGCGTTGAACGGACTAGCGGGGTGACTGATACGCAGTATTTT. This encodes CSVERTSGVTDTQYF.

The table lists this clonotype with a few counts. The chain is built from TRBV7-9 and TRBJ2-5, with 13 bases that match TRBD2. The CDR3 length is 15 residues. V shed 5 bases and J 5 bases; nucleotides not matched to a gene: 5. The germline gives CDR1 SEHNR, CDR2 FQNEAQ (reference sequence). CDR3 coding DNA: TGTGCCAGCAGCACAACTAGCGGGGGGGCCGAGACCCAGTACTTC. It yields the protein CASSTTSGGAETQYF.

V usage is TRBV5-1 and J usage is TRBJ1-3; 7 bases agree with TRBD1. The germline V gene has CDR1 SGHRS and CDR2 YFSETQ. Losses at the gene ends were 3 bases for V and 0 bases for J; bases not matched to a gene: 6. The CDR3 contains 16 residues. CDR3: CASSSQGPSSGNTIYF. As DNA, the CDR3 is TGCGCCAGCAGCTCACAGGGGCCGAGCTCTGGAAACACCATATATTTT.

J is TRBJ1-1 and V is TRBV6-1, with D possibly TRBD1 on 6 matching bases. CDR3 length equals 14 residues. V lost 2 bases, J lost 3 bases, and 10 bases lay in between. CDR1 and CDR2 from the germline V gene are MNHNS and SASEGT. The CDR3 bases are TGTGCCAGCAGTGAAAGGGGGGCCGACACTGAAGCTTTCTTT. It yields the protein CASSERGADTEAFF.

The V call is TRBV9, the J call TRBJ1-2; TRBD1 is a possible D gene (6 bases). Germline CDR1 is SGDLS and CDR2 is YYNGEE. CDR3 length equals 13 residues. The ends were cut back, 3 bases at V and 4 bases at J, with 10 bases in the middle. CDR3 in amino acids: CASSATGSYGYTF. CDR3 bases: TGTGCCAGCAGCGCGACAGGATCCTATGGCTACACCTTC. Filled out from reference TRBV9 and TRBJ1-2, the complete variable domain reads DSGVTQTPKHLITATGQRVTLRCSPRSGDLSVYWYQQSLDQGLQFLIQYYNGEERAKGNILERFSAQQFPDLHSELNLSSLELGDSALYFCASSATGSYGYTFGSGTRLTVV.

This clonotype was counted between two and nine times. V is TRBV15 and J is TRBJ1-2; perhaps TRBD1 as D (6 bases). The V and J ends lost 0 bases and 5 bases respectively, with 16 bases between them. The CDR3 has 16 residues. The germline CDR1 and CDR2 sequences are LNHNV and YYDKDF (reference sequence). CDR3 nucleotide sequence: TGTGCCACCAGCAGAGATGGGCCAGGACAGATATATGGCTACACCTTC. This gives the protein CATSRDGPGQIYGYTF.

In this sample, this clonotype turned up a few times. The V call is TRBV5-1, the J call TRBJ1-1, with D perhaps matching TRBD1 (6 bases). This CDR3 has 15 amino acids. Trimming removed 2 bases from V and 3 bases from J, with 14 bases in between. The germline gives CDR1 SGHRS, CDR2 YFSETQ. The CDR3, as DNA: TGCGCCAGCAGCTTCCGGGACCCAGGGGACACTGAAGCTTTCTTT. Its protein product is CASSFRDPGDTEAFF.

The chain uses TRBV4-2 and TRBJ2-2; TRBD1 matches 8 bases. The CDR3 is made up of 21 amino acids. Looked up from germline, CDR1 is LGHNA and CDR2 is YNFKEQ. Trimming removed 2 bases from V and 5 bases from J; junction bases left unmatched: 22. The CDR3 region is CASSQQRGAGGSLKETGELFF. The CDR3 DNA is TGTGCCAGCAGCCAACAAAGGGGGGCAGGGGGCTCCCTTAAAGAGACCGGGGAGCTGTTTTTT.

This clonotype was found a few times. The chain uses TRBV10-3 and TRBJ1-2, with a possible D match to TRBD1 (5 bases). CDR1 and CDR2 from the germline V gene are ENHRY and SYGVKD. CDR3 length: 12 amino acids. V was shortened by 4 bases and J by 2 bases, with 5 bases between the two germline ends. CDR3 sequence reads: CAISGGNYGYTF. The CDR3 DNA reads as TGTGCCATCAGTGGGGGGAACTATGGCTACACCTTC.

The chain links TRBV5-1 to TRBJ2-7, with D perhaps assigned TRBD1 or TRBD2 (5 bases each). V gave up 4 bases and J gave up 4 bases, with 9 bases separating them. The CDR3 has 12 residues. CDR1 is SGHRS, CDR2 YFSETQ, per germline. CDR3 protein: CASSEGIYEQYF. The DNA of the CDR3 is TGCGCCAGCAGCGAGGGGATATACGAGCAGTACTTC.

In its sample, this clonotype was seen a few times. The rearrangement uses TRBV6-6 and TRBJ2-7; 9 nucleotides align to TRBD1. This CDR3 has 12 amino acids. Germline V CDR1 and CDR2: MNHNY, SVGAGI (reference sequence). Losses at the gene ends were 5 bases for V and 6 bases for J; bases not matched to a gene: 2. CDR3 DNA sequence: TGTGCCAGCAGTGTGACAGGGGGCGAGCAGTACGTC. Its protein is CASSVTGGEQYV.

This clonotype was detected a few times. In nucleotides, the CDR3 is TGTGCCGGATCGACAGGGGAAGCTTTCTTT. Translating gives CAGSTGEAFF. This sequence joins TRBV6-4 and TRBJ1-1; 7 nucleotides match TRBD1. Germline V gene sequence: CDR1 MRHNA, CDR2 SNTAGT. The V segment lost 11 bases and the J segment 8 bases; nucleotides outside the gene matches: 5. This CDR3 has 10 amino acids.

The CDR3 spells CASSLLDKGHYGYTF. The CDR3 DNA sequence: TGCGCCAGCAGCTTACTAGACAAGGGACACTATGGCTACACCTTC. V is TRBV4-1 and J is TRBJ1-2, with D possibly being TRBD1 (5 bases). V gave up 5 bases and J gave up 3 bases, with 16 bases separating them. The CDR3 is 15 residues long. Germline-derived CDR1 and CDR2 are MGHRA and YSYEKL.

This clonotype was detected a few times. The chain couples TRBV28 to TRBJ1-5; the match to TRBD1 covers 7 bases. The ends lost 7 bases at V and 6 bases at J; junction bases unmatched: 6. The CDR3 sequence is 13 residues long. Germline lookup yields CDR1 MDHEN and CDR2 SYDVKM. CDR3 protein: CASIQQGPQPQHF. CDR3 nucleotides: TGTGCCAGCATACAACAGGGGCCTCAGCCCCAGCATTTT.

The CDR3 region has the DNA TGTGCCAGCAGTTTGACAGGGAGCTCCAATGAGCAGTTCTTC. It specifies CASSLTGSSNEQFF. This chain joins TRBV11-3 and TRBJ2-1; 7 bases are a match to TRBD1. Per the germline V gene, CDR1 is SGHNT and CDR2 is YENEEA. This CDR3 spans 14 amino acids. The J segment lost 6 bases and the V segment lost 6 bases, leaving 8 bases of the junction unmatched. The full variable domain, completed using reference TRBV11-3 and TRBJ2-1, is EAGVVQSPRYKIIEKKQPVAFWCNPISGHNTLYWYLQNLGQGPELLIRYENEEAVDDSQLPKDRFSAERLKGVDSTLKIQPAELGDSAVYLCASSLTGSSNEQFFGPGTRLTVL.

This clonotype was counted ten times or more. The CDR3 reads CASSQLGWVAERNKNTDTQYF. For the CDR3, the DNA is TGTGCCAGCAGCCAATTGGGGTGGGTAGCTGAGCGGAACAAGAACACAGATACGCAGTATTTT. The rearrangement links TRBV4-2 to TRBJ2-3, with TRBD2 as a possible D gene (5 bases). The CDR3 totals 21 residues. V was clipped by 2 bases and J by 2 bases, with 29 bases between them. Germline values: CDR1 LGHNA, CDR2 YNFKEQ.

CDR3 protein: CAIGTSGEDTQYF. Written as DNA, the CDR3 is TGTGCCATCGGGACTAGCGGGGAGGATACGCAGTATTTT. The chain carries TRBV10-3 and TRBJ2-3; 13 bases fit TRBD2. Germline CDR1 is ENHRY and CDR2 is SYGVKD. Trimming took 8 bases from V and 6 from J; bases not matched to a gene: 2. The length of the CDR3 is 13 residues.

This clonotype showed up just a few times. This sequence joins TRBV10-3 and TRBJ2-7; tentatively, D is TRBD1 (6 bases). V lost 0 bases and J lost 3, with 12 bases in between. Germline CDR1 is ENHRY and CDR2 is SYGVKD. CDR3 size: 15 residues. CDR3 sequence (DNA): TGTGCCATCAGTGAGTCGTCACAGGGAGTCTACGAGCAGTACTTC. This encodes CAISESSQGVYEQYF.

The J gene is TRBJ1-1, the V gene TRBV12-3 or TRBV12-4; no definite D call. CDR3 length equals 14 residues. V was shortened by 7 bases and J by 1 base, with 13 bases between the two germline ends. CDR3 coding DNA: TGTGCCAGCAACCGACTACAAGGGAACACTGAAGCTTTCTTT. Amino acids: CASNRLQGNTEAFF.

The rearrangement joins TRBV27 to TRBJ2-2; no definite D call. Germline V gene sequence: CDR1 MNHEY, CDR2 SMNVEV (reference sequence). This CDR3 has 13 residues. Trimming pared 2 bases from V and 6 bases from J, leaving 7 bases between. CDR3 sequence (DNA): TGTGCCAGCAGTTTACGGCATTCCGGGGAGCTGTTTTTT. Its protein product is CASSLRHSGELFF.